Listed here is a single T cell receptor (beta chain). Its specificity is unknown. The authors prepared the TCRbeta library with unique molecular identifiers. TCRdb re-called the PCR reads through MiXCR, storing one row per CDR3 protein. The data show approximately 800,000 distinct CDR3 sequences, about 16% seen once. V lost 5 bases to trimming and J lost 7 bases, with 6 bases between them. Germline assignment: CDR1 SGHRS and CDR2 YFSETQ. The CDR3 runs 11 residues. The record originates from a study of T-cell reconstitution after alpha-beta-depleted transplantation in children. Broader study findings: Certain patients had high TCRbeta diversity at day 60, and it came from recipient T cells and thymic progenitors that survived. One year post-transplant, T-cell counts and diversity were largely derived from T cells produced anew. Reportedly, roughly two months post-transplant, alpha-beta T cells arose from several hundred expanded graft clones.

The sequences come from PBMCs, mostly from graft donor cells, collected 360 days after TCRalphabeta/CD19-depleted stem cell transplant. This receptor was identified in a male patient younger than 18 who had a stem cell transplant for acute lymphoblastic leukemia, so the T cells may come from the graft donor. The chain joins TRBV5-1 to TRBJ2-2; no reliable D call. CDR3 nucleotide sequence: TGCGCCAGCAGTTATAACGGGGAGCTGTTTTTT. Amino acids: CASSYNGELFF.